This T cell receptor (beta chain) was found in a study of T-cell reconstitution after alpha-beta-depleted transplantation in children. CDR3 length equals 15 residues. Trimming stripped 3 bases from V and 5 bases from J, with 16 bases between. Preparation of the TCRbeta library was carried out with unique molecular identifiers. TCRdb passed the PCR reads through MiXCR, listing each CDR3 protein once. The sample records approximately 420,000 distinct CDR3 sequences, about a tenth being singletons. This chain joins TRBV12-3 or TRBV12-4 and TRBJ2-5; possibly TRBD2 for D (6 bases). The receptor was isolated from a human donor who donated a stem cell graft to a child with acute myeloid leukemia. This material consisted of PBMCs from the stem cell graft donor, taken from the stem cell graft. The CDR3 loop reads CASSFMGGSSETQYF. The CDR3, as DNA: TGTGCCAGCAGTTTTATGGGGGGATCCTCGGAGACCCAGTACTTC.